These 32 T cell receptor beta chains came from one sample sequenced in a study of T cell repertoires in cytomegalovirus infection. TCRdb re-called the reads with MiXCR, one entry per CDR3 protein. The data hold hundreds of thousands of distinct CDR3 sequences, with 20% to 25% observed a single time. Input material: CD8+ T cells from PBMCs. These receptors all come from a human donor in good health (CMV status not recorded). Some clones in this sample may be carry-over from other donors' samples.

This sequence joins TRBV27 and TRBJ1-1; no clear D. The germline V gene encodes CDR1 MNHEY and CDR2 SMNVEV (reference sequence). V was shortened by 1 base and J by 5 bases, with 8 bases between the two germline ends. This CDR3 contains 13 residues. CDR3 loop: CASSLYSGTEAFF. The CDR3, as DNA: TGTGCCAGCAGTTTATACTCCGGGACTGAAGCTTTCTTT.

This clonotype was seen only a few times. The DNA of the CDR3 is TGTGCCAGCAGACCGTCCGACTTTACGAACACCGGGGAGCTGTTTTTT. Its translation: CASRPSDFTNTGELFF. The chain uses TRBV4-2 and TRBJ2-2; D gene ambiguous. The germline gives CDR1 LGHNA, CDR2 YNFKEQ. This CDR3 is 16 amino acids long. Trimming left V 6 bases short and J 0 bases short, with 14 bases between.

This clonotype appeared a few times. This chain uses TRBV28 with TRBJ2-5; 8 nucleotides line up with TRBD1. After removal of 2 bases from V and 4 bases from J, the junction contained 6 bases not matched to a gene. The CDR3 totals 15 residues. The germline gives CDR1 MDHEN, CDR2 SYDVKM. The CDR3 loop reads CASSLDRGPRETQYF. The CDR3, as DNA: TGTGCCAGCAGTTTAGACAGGGGCCCTCGAGAGACCCAGTACTTC.

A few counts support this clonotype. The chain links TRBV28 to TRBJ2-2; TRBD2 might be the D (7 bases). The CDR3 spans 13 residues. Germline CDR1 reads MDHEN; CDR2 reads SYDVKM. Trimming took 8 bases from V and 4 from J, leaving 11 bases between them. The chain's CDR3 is CASLGGATGELFF. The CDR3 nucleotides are TGTGCCAGCCTAGGGGGGGCCACCGGGGAGCTGTTTTTT. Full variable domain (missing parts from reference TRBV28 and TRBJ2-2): DVKVTQSSRYLVKRTGEKVFLECVQDMDHENMFWYRQDPGLGLRLIYFSYDVKMKEKGDIPEGYSVSREKKERFSLILESASTNQTSMYLCASLGGATGELFFGEGSRLTVL.

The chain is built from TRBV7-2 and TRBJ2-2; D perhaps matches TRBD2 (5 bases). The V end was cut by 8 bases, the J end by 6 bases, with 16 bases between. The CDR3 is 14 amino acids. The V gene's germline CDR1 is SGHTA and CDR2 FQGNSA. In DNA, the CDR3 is TGTGCCAGCTCGGGGTTTTTAATCGCCGGGGAGCTGTTTTTT. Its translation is CASSGFLIAGELFF.

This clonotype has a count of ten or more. CDR3 coding DNA: TGTGCCAGCAGCTCAGGGACAGGGGGAAACTACGAGCAGTACGTC. Amino acids: CASSSGTGGNYEQYV. The chain joins TRBV7-2 to TRBJ2-7, with TRBD1 matching 11 bases. This CDR3 has 15 amino acids. With 4 bases clipped from V and 3 bases from J, the junction kept 5 bases outside the gene matches. Germline-derived CDR1 and CDR2 are SGHTA and FQGNSA.

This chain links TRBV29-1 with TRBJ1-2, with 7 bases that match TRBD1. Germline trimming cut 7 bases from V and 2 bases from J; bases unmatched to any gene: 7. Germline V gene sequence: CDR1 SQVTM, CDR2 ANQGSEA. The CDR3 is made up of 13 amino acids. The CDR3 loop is CSDDDRENYGYTF. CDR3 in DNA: TGCAGCGATGATGACAGGGAGAACTATGGCTACACCTTC.

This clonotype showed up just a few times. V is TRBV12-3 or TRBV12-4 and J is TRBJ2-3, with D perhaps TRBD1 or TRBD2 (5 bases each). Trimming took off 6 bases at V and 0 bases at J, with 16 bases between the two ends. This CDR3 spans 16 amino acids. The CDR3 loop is CASRFEGYLSTDTQYF. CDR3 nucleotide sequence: TGTGCCAGCAGATTCGAGGGGTATCTAAGCACAGATACGCAGTATTTT.

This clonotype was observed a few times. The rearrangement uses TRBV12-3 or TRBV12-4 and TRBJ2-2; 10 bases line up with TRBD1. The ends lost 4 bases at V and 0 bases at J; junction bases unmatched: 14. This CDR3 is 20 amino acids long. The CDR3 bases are TGTGCCAGCAGTTCACCGGGACAGGGGCACATCGGAGCGAACACCGGGGAGCTGTTTTTT. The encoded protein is CASSSPGQGHIGANTGELFF.

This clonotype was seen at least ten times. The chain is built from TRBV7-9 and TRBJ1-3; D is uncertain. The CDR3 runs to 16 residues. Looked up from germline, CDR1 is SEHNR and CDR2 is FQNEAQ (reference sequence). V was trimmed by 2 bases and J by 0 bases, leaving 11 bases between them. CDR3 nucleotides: TGTGCCAGCAGCTTACGGGCTCCTAGCTCTGGAAACACCATATATTTT. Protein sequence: CASSLRAPSSGNTIYF.

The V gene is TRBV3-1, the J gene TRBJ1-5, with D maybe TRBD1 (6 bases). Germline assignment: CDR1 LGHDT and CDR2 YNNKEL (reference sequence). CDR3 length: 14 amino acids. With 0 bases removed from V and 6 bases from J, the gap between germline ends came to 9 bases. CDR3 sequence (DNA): TGTGCCAGCAGCCAAGAGGCGGGGGCTCAGCCCCAGCATTTT. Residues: CASSQEAGAQPQHF.

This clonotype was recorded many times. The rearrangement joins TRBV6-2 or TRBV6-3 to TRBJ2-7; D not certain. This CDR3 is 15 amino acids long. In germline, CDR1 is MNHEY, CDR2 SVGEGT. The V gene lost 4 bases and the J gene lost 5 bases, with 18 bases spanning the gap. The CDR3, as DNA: TGTGCCAGCAGTTTCCATCCAAGGGTTTTCGACGAGCAGTACGTC. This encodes CASSFHPRVFDEQYV.

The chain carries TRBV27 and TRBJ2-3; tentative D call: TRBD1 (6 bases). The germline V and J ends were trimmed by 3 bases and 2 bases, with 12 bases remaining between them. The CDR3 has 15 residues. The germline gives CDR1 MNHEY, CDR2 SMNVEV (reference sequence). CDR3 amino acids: CASSLAGVFTDTQYF. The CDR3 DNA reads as TGTGCCAGCAGTTTGGCAGGGGTGTTCACAGATACGCAGTATTTT.

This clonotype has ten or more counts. The CDR3, as DNA: TGTGCCAGCAGCTTTAGCGGCAGGACTTACAATGAGCAGTTCTTC. It specifies CASSFSGRTYNEQFF. The chain links TRBV7-2 to TRBJ2-1; a possible D gene is TRBD2 (6 bases). The V gene lost 3 bases and the J gene lost 4 bases, with 13 bases spanning the gap. The germline CDR1 and CDR2 sequences are SGHTA and FQGNSA. The CDR3 runs 15 residues.

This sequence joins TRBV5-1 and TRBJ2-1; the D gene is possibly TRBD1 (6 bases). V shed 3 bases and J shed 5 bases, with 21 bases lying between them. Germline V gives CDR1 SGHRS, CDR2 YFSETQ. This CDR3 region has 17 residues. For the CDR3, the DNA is TGCGCCAGCAGCTACCTAGACAGGTCCCTACCCGACAATGAGCAGTTCTTC. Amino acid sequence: CASSYLDRSLPDNEQFF.

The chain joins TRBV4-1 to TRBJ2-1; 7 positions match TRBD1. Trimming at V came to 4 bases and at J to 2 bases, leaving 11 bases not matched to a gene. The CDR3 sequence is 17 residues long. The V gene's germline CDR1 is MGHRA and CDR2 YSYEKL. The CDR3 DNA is TGCGCCAGCAGCCCCCATGCACAGGGGACCCCCTACAATGAGCAGTTCTTC. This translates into CASSPHAQGTPYNEQFF.

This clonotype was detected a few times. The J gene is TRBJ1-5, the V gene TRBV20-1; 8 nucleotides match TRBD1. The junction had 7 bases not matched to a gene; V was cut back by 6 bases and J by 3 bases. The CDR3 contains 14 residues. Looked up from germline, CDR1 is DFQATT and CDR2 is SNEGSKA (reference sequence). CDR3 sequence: CSAATGVFNQPQHF. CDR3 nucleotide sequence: TGCAGTGCGGCGACAGGGGTTTTCAATCAGCCCCAGCATTTT.

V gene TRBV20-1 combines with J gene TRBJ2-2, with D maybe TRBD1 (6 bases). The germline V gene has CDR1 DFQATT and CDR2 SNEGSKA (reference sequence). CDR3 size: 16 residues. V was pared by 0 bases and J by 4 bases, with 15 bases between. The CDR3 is CSARDFLGAATGELFF. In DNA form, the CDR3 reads TGCAGTGCTAGAGACTTTCTGGGGGCGGCCACCGGGGAGCTGTTTTTT.

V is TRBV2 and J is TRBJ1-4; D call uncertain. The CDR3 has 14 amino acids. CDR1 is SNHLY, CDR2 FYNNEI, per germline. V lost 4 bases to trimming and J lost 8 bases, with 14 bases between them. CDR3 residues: CASSGTVNGEKLFF. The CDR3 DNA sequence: TGTGCCAGCAGTGGGACGGTCAATGGCGAAAAACTGTTTTTT.

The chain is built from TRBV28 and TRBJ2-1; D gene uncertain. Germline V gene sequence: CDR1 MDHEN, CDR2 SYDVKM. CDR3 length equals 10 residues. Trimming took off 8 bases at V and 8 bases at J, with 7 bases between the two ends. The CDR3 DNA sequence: TGTGCCAGCGGCACGGATGAGCAGTTCTTC. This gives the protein CASGTDEQFF. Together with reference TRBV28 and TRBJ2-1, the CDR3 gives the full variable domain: DVKVTQSSRYLVKRTGEKVFLECVQDMDHENMFWYRQDPGLGLRLIYFSYDVKMKEKGDIPEGYSVSREKKERFSLILESASTNQTSMYLCASGTDEQFFGPGTRLTVL.

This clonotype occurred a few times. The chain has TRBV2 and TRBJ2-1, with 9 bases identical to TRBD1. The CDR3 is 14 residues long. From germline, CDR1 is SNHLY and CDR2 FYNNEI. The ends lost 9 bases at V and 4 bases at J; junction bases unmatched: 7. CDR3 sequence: CASLPGQGYNEQFF. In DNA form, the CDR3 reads TGTGCCAGTCTCCCGGGACAGGGATACAATGAGCAGTTCTTC.

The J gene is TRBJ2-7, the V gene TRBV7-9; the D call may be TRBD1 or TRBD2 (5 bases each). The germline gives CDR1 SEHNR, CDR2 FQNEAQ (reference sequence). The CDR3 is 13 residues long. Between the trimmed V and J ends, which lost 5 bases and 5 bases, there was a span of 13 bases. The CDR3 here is CASSGPPGHEQYV. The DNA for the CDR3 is TGTGCCAGCAGCGGACCTCCGGGGCACGAGCAGTACGTC.

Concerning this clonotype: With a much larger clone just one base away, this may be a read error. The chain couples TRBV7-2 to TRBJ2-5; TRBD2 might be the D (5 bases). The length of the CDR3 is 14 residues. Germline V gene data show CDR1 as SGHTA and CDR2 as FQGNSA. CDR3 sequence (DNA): TGTGCCTGCAGCTTGAGGGTGTACCAAGAGACCCAGTACTTC. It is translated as CACSLRVYQETQYF.

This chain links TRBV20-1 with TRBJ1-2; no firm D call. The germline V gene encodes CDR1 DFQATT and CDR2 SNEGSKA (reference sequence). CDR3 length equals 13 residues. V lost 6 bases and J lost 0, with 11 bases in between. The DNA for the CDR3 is TGCAGTGCCACCGGGCCCTCTAACTATGGCTACACCTTC. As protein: CSATGPSNYGYTF.

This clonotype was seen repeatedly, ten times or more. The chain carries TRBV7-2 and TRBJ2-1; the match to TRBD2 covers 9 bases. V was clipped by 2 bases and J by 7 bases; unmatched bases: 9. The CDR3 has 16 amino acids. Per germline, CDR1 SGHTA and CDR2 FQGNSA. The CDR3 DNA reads TGTGCCAGCAGCTTAAATGGCGGGGGGGCCAGGAATGAGCAGTTCTTC. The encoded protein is CASSLNGGGARNEQFF.

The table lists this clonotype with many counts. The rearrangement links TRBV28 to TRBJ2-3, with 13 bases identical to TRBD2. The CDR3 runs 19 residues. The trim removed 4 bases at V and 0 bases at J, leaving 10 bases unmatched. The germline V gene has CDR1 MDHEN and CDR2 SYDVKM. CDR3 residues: CASSSNRLAGGSSTDTQYF. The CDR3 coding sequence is TGTGCCAGCAGTTCCAACAGACTAGCGGGGGGCTCTAGCACAGATACGCAGTATTTT.

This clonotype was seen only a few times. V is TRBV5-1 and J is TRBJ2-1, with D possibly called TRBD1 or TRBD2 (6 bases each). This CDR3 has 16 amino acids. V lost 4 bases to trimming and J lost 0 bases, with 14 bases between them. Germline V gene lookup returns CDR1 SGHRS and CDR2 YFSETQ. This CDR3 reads CASSQRQEGSYNEQFF. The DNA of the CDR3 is TGCGCCAGCAGCCAGAGACAGGAGGGCTCCTACAATGAGCAGTTCTTC.

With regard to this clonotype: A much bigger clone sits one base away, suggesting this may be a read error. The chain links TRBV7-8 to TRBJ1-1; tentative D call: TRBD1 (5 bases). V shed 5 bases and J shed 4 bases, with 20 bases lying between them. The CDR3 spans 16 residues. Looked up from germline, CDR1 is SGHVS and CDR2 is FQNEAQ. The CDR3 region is CASSQIEGPQITEAFF. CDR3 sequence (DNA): TGTGCCAGCAGCCAGATCGAGGGACCGCAGATCACTGAAGCTTTCTTT.

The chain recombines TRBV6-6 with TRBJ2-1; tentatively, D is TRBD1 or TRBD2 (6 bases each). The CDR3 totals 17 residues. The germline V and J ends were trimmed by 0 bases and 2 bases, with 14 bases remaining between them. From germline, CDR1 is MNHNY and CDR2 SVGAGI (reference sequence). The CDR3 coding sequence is TGTGCCAGCAGTTACTCGGCTATGAGGGGGGCCTACAATGAGCAGTTCTTC. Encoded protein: CASSYSAMRGAYNEQFF.

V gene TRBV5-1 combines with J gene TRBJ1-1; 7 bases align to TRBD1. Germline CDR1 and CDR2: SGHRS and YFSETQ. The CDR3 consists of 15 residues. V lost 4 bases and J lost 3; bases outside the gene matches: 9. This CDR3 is CASSDRDKGDTEAFF. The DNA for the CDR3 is TGCGCCAGCAGCGACAGGGACAAGGGAGACACTGAAGCTTTCTTT.

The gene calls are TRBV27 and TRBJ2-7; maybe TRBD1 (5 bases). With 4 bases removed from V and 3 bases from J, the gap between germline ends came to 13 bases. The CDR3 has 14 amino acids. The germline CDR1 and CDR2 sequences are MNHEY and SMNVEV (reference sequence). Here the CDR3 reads CASSSARTSYEQYF. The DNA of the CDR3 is TGTGCCAGCAGTTCAGCGCGGACAAGCTACGAGCAGTACTTC.

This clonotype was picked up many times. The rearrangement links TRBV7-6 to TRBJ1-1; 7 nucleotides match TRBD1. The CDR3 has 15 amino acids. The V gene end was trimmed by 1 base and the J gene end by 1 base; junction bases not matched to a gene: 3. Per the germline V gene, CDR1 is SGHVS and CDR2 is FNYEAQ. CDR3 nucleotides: TGTGCCAGCAGCTTAGGACGACAGGGGAACACTGAAGCTTTCTTT. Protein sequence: CASSLGRQGNTEAFF.